The T cell receptor beta chain described here comes from a study of regulatory and conventional T cells in breast cancer. TCRdb re-analysed the PCR reads in MiXCR, keeping a single row per CDR3 protein. The sample contains 100 to 150 distinct CDR3 sequences, 30% to 45% of which appear only once. This clonotype is termed medium-sized. The germline V gene has CDR1 ENHRY and CDR2 SYGVKD. The length of the CDR3 is 15 residues. V lost 3 bases, J lost 8 bases, and 10 bases stayed unmatched. The clonotype was recovered from a female donor with breast cancer. The chain couples TRBV10-3 to TRBJ2-3; 8 bases are a match to TRBD2. Sample: regulatory T cells from blood. The CDR3 here is CAISEPRGGLSTQYF. Here the CDR3 DNA reads TGTGCCATCAGTGAACCCCGGGGGGGCCTGTCTACGCAGTATTTT.